The 8 T cell receptor beta chains below were found in one sample sequenced in a study of early T cells in non-severe SARS-CoV-2 infection. TCRdb analysed the 5' RACE reads with MiXCR anew, one entry per CDR3 protein. The sample shows about 64,000 distinct CDR3 sequences, roughly 21% of them seen only once. Source: whole blood, taken at baseline. These receptors all stem from an adult who was a healthcare worker with PCR-confirmed SARS-CoV-2 infection or an uninfected control (not recorded which).

This sequence joins TRBV7-9 and TRBJ1-1; D is perhaps TRBD1 (6 bases). With 6 bases removed from V and 3 bases from J, the gap between germline ends came to 11 bases. CDR1 and CDR2 from the germline V gene are SEHNR and FQNEAQ (reference sequence). The CDR3 is 13 amino acids. The chain's CDR3 is CASRFDRHTEAFF. CDR3 nucleotide sequence: TGTGCCAGCAGATTCGACAGGCACACTGAAGCTTTCTTT.

CDR3 sequence (DNA): TGTGCCAGCAGCGTACGGTCGGGCGGCTCGGGGGACGAGCAGTACTTC. Translation gives CASSVRSGGSGDEQYF. The rearrangement joins TRBV5-6 to TRBJ2-7, with D possibly being TRBD2 (6 bases). The CDR3 totals 16 residues. V dropped 4 bases and J dropped 5 bases, with 22 bases sitting between them. CDR1 and CDR2 from the germline V gene are SGHDT and YYEEEE.

The chain is built from TRBV12-3 or TRBV12-4 and TRBJ1-6, with D unresolved. The CDR3 sequence is 14 residues long. Trimming shortened V by 6 bases and J by 4 bases, and 10 bases separated the two germline ends. The CDR3: CASSPPSYNSPLHF. CDR3 in DNA: TGTGCCAGCAGCCCTCCGAGTTATAATTCACCCCTCCACTTT.

The rearrangement uses TRBV7-3 and TRBJ1-1, with no clear D. V shed 5 bases and J shed 0 bases, with 7 bases lying between them. This CDR3 is 13 amino acids long. Per the germline V gene, CDR1 is SGHTA and CDR2 is FQGTGA. CDR3 in amino acids: CASSVMVNTEAFF. The CDR3 DNA reads as TGTGCCAGCAGCGTGATGGTGAACACTGAAGCTTTCTTT.

This clonotype was counted many times. The rearrangement joins TRBV7-9 to TRBJ1-6; perhaps TRBD1 as D (5 bases). Deletions cut 1 base from V and 5 bases from J, with 9 bases between. Germline V gene sequence: CDR1 SEHNR, CDR2 FQNEAQ (reference sequence). CDR3 length equals 15 residues. CDR3 in amino acids: CASSLGQLDNSPLHF. CDR3 DNA sequence: TGTGCCAGCAGCTTAGGACAGCTAGATAATTCACCCCTCCACTTT.

V gene TRBV5-4 combines with J gene TRBJ2-5, with 16 bases aligning to TRBD2. The CDR3 sequence is 17 residues long. The J segment lost 3 bases and the V segment lost 4 bases, leaving 6 bases of the junction unmatched. The germline CDR1 and CDR2 sequences are SGHNT and YYREEE (reference sequence). CDR3 nucleotide sequence: TGTGCCAGCAGCCCGGGACTAGCGGGGGGGCCGGAAGAGACCCAGTACTTC. Its translation: CASSPGLAGGPEETQYF.

This clonotype came up a few times. The V call is TRBV5-1, the J call TRBJ2-5; perhaps TRBD2 as D (6 bases). The germline V gene has CDR1 SGHRS and CDR2 YFSETQ. The CDR3 has 15 amino acids. Trimming took 4 bases from V and 4 from J, leaving 17 bases between them. CDR3 nucleotide sequence: TGCGCCAGCAGCCACGCCGGGAGCCCCGGAGAGACCCAGTACTTC. This sequence encodes CASSHAGSPGETQYF.

This sequence joins TRBV5-1 and TRBJ1-1; perhaps TRBD1 as D (6 bases). The CDR3 has 15 residues. Trimming cost V 7 bases and J 2 bases, with 18 bases left between them. Per germline, CDR1 SGHRS and CDR2 YFSETQ. The CDR3 region has the DNA TGCGCCAGCGGCCCCAGGGGATTCGAAAACACTGAAGCTTTCTTT. Its protein is CASGPRGFENTEAFF.